Following are 3 T cell receptor beta chains from one sample sequenced in a study of CD8 T cells in ankylosing spondylitis. TCRdb re-called the 5' RACE reads with MiXCR, one entry per CDR3 protein. The repertoire holds around 300,000 distinct CDR3 sequences, roughly 14% seen once, with 0.95% to 1.4% in the top ten. The source material was blood, either unsorted or a sorted T cell fraction (not recorded which). These TCRs come from a male donor with ankylosing spondylitis or in good health (not recorded which).

The CDR3 DNA is TGCGCCAGCAGCTTGGGCGGGGGGGCTGACGAGCAGTACTTC. This codes for CASSLGGGADEQYF. V gene TRBV5-1 combines with J gene TRBJ2-7; 9 bases are shared with TRBD2. With 0 bases clipped from V and 5 bases from J, the junction kept 3 bases outside the gene matches. Germline V gene lookup returns CDR1 SGHRS and CDR2 YFSETQ. This CDR3 comprises 14 residues.

This clonotype was detected many times. The rearrangement uses TRBV5-1 and TRBJ1-1, with D hard to call. Germline loops: CDR1 SGHRS, CDR2 YFSETQ. The CDR3 has 14 amino acids. Deletions cut 4 bases from V and 1 base from J, with 11 bases between. CDR3 amino acids: CASSILDGNTEAFF. The CDR3 coding sequence is TGCGCCAGCAGCATCCTAGACGGGAACACTGAAGCTTTCTTT.

The gene calls are TRBV12-3 or TRBV12-4 and TRBJ1-2; D is unclear. The CDR3 sequence is 13 residues long. The V gene lost 3 bases and the J gene lost 8 bases, with 13 bases spanning the gap. The CDR3 loop is CASSLGSTGGYTF. In DNA, the CDR3 is TGTGCCAGCAGTTTGGGTTCGACTGGCGGCTACACCTTC.